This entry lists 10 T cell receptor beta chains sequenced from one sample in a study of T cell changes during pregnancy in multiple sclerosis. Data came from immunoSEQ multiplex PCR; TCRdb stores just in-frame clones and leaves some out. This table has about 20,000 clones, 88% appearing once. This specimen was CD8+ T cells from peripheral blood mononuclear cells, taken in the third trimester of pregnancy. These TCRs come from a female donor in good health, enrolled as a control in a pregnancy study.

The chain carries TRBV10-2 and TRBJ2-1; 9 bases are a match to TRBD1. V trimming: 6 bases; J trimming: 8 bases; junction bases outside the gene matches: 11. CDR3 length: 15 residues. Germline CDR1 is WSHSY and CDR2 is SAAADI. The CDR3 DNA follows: TGCGCCAGCAGAAATCCGGGACAGGGTGTTCATGAGCAGTTCTTC. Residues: CASRNPGQGVHEQFF.

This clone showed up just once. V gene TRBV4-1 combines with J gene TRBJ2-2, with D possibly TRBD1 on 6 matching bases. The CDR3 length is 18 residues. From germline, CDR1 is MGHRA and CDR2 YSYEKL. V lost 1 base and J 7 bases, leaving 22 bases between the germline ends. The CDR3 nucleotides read TGCGCCAGCAGCCAAGCCGCCCATAGGTCAGGGGAGCGCGGGGAGCTGTTTTTT. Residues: CASSQAAHRSGERGELFF.

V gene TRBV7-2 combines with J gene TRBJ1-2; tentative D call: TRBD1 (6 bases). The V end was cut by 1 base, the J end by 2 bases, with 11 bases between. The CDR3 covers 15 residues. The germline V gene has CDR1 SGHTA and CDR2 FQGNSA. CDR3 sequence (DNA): TGTGCCAGCAGCTTAGTTCCAGGGGTGAACTATGGCTACACCTTC. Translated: CASSLVPGVNYGYTF.

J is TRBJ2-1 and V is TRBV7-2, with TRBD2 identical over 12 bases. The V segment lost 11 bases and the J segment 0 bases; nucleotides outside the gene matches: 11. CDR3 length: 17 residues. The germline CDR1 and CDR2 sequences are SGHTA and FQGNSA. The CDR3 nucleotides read TGTGCCGAATCACTAGCGGGGGGAACCCTCTCCTACAATGAGCAGTTCTTC. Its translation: CAESLAGGTLSYNEQFF.

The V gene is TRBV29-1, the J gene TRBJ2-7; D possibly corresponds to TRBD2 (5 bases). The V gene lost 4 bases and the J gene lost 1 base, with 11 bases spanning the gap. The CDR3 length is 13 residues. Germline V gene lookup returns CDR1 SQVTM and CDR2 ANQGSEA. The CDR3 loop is CSVVRAVSYEQYF. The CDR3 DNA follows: TGCAGCGTTGTGCGGGCAGTTTCCTACGAGCAGTACTTC.

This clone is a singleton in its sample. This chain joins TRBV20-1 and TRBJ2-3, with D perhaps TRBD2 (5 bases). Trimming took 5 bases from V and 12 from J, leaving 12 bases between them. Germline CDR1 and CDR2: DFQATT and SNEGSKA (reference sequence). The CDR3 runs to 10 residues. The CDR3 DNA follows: TGCAGTGCTCTACTAGTGAGTCAGTATTTT. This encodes CSALLVSQYF.

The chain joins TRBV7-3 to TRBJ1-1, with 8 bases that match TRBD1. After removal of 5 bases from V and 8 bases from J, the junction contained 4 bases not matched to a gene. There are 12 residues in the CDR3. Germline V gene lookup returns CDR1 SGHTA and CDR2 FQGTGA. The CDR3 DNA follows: TGTGCCAGCAGCGTGACAGGGGACGAAGCTTTCTTT. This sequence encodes CASSVTGDEAFF.

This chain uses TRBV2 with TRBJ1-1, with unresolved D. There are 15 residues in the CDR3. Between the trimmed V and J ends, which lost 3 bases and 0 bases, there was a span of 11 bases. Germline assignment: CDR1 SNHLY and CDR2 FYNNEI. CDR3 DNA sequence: TGTGCCAGCAGTGACATTGGAGGCATGAACACTGAAGCTTTCTTT. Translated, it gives CASSDIGGMNTEAFF.

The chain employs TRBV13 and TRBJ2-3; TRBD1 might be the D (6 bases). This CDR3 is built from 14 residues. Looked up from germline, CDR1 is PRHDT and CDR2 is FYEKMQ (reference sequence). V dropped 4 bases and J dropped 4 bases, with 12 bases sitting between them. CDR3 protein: CASSSQGLSDTQYF. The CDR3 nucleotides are TGTGCCAGCAGCTCACAGGGCCTCTCAGATACGCAGTATTTT.

This CDR3 reads CASSASARQQETQYF. CDR3 bases: TGTGCCAGCAGCGCTTCAGCTAGACAGCAAGAGACCCAGTACTTC. The chain links TRBV9 to TRBJ2-5, with D possibly TRBD1 on 5 matching bases. CDR1 is SGDLS, CDR2 YYNGEE, per germline. The CDR3 covers 15 residues. Trimming cost V 3 bases and J 2 bases, with 14 bases left between them.